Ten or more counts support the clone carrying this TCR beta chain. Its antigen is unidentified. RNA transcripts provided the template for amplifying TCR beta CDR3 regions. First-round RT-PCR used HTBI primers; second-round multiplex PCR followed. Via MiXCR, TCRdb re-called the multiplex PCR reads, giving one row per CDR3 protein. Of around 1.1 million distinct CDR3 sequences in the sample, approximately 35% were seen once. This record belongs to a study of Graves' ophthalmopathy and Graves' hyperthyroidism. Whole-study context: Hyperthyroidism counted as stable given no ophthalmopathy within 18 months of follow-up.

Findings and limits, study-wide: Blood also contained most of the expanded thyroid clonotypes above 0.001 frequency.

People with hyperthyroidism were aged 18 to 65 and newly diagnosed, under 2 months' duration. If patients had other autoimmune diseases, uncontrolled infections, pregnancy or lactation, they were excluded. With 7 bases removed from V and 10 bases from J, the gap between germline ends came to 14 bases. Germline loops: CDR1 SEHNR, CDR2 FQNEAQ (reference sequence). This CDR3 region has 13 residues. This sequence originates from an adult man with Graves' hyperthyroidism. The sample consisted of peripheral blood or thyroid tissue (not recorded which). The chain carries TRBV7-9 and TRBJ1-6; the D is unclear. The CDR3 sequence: CASTENLVSPLHF. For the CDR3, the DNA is TGTGCCAGCACCGAAAATCTGGTCTCACCCCTCCACTTT. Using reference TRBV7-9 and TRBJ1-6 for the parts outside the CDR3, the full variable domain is DTGVSQNPRHKITKRGQNVTFRCDPISEHNRLYWYRQTLGQGPEFLTYFQNEAQLEKSRLLSDRFSAERPKGSFSTLEIQRTEQGDSAMYLCASTENLVSPLHFGNGTRLTVT.